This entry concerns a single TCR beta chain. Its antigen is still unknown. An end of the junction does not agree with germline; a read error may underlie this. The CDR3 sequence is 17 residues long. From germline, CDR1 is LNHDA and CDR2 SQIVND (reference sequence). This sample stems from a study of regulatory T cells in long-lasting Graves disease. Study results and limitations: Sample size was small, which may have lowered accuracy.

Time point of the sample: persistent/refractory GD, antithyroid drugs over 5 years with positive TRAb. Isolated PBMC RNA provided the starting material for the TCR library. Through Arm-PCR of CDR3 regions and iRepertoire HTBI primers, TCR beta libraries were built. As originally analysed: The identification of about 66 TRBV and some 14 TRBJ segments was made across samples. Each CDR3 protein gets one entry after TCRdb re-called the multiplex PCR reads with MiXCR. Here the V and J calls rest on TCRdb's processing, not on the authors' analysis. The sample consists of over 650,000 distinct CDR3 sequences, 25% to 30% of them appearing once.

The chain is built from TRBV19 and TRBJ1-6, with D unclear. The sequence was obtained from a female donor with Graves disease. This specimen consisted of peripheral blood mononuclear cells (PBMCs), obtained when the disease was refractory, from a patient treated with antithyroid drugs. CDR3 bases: TGCGCCAGTAGTATCCCCGCGGAAGACTCCTATAATTCACCCCTCCACTTT. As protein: CASSIPAEDSYNSPLHF.